The 25 T cell receptor beta chains in this list originate from one sample, sequenced in a study of neoadjuvant nivolumab and ipilimumab in lung cancer. The method was immunoSEQ multiplex PCR; TCRdb's version includes in-frame clones alone and lacks a portion of them. In the table there are approximately 9,000 clones, 84% of which are singletons. This specimen consisted of tumor tissue, obtained after neoadjuvant nivolumab, alone or with ipilimumab, at or shortly before surgery. Receptors originate from an adult with non-small cell lung cancer.

The chain is built from TRBV6-5 and TRBJ1-4; tentative D call: TRBD1 (5 bases). CDR1 is MNHEY, CDR2 SVGAGI, per germline. V gave up 6 bases and J gave up 4 bases, with 15 bases separating them. The CDR3 loop spans 15 amino acids. DNA of the CDR3: TGTGCCAGCAGACCCCGGGGGGGAAGTAATGAAAAACTGTTTTTT. It specifies CASRPRGGSNEKLFF.

V usage is TRBV2 and J usage is TRBJ1-4; TRBD1 aligns across 7 bases. V shed 4 bases, J shed 2 bases, and the junction held 4 bases outside the gene matches. Per germline, CDR1 SNHLY and CDR2 FYNNEI. CDR3 length equals 15 residues. CDR3 residues: CASSGWTGTNEKLFF. The CDR3, as DNA: TGTGCCAGCAGTGGGTGGACAGGTACTAATGAAAAACTGTTTTTT.

This rearrangement joins TRBV4-1 to TRBJ2-7; 10 bases are a match to TRBD1. The CDR3 loop spans 14 amino acids. The V segment lost 5 bases and the J segment 3 bases; nucleotides outside the gene matches: 4. CDR1 is MGHRA, CDR2 YSYEKL, per germline. The CDR3, as DNA: TGCGCCAGCAGCGCCCGGGACAGGGGCTACGAGCAGTACTTC. Translating it yields CASSARDRGYEQYF.

The rearrangement uses TRBV5-6 and TRBJ1-2; D is unresolved. The CDR3 runs 13 residues. Looked up from germline, CDR1 is SGHDT and CDR2 is YYEEEE. V shed 3 bases and J shed 8 bases, with 14 bases lying between them. The DNA of the CDR3 is TGTGCCAGCAGCTCAGACTCCTTGGGAGGCTACACCTTC. Its translation: CASSSDSLGGYTF.

Comments on this clone: One end of the junction fails to match germline, which may point to a read error. V is TRBV5-1 and J is TRBJ2-7, with D possibly called TRBD1 or TRBD2 (5 bases each). Per the germline V gene, CDR1 is SGHRS and CDR2 is YFSETQ. This CDR3 contains 14 residues. The CDR3 coding sequence is TGCGCCAGCAGGTTGGACACGGGATTTTACGAGCAGTACTTC. It yields the protein CASRLDTGFYEQYF. The whole variable domain, filled in from reference TRBV5-1 and TRBJ2-7, reads KAGVTQTPRYLIKTRGQQVTLSCSPISGHRSVSWYQQTPGQGLQFLFEYFSETQRNKGNFPGRFSGRQFSNSRSEMNVSTLELGDSALYLCASRLDTGFYEQYFGPGTRLTVT.

This clone was seen a single time. The V and J genes are TRBV30 and TRBJ2-5, with D perhaps matching TRBD2 (7 bases). Germline V gene sequence: CDR1 GTSNPN, CDR2 SVGIG (reference sequence). CDR3 length: 14 amino acids. V dropped 5 bases and J dropped 6 bases, with 19 bases sitting between them. Written as DNA, the CDR3 is TGTGCCTGGGGCATTGGGGGGGGCAGGCAGACCCAGTACTTC. This translates into CAWGIGGGRQTQYF.

The chain is built from TRBV6-6 and TRBJ2-3, with D unresolved. This CDR3 has 13 residues. Per germline, CDR1 MNHNY and CDR2 SVGAGI (reference sequence). V lost 2 bases, J lost 6 bases, and 9 bases lay in between. CDR3 amino acids: CASSYLRLDTQYF. The CDR3 bases are TGTGCCAGCAGTTACCTCCGGTTGGATACGCAGTATTTT.

The V gene is TRBV5-6, the J gene TRBJ2-2; the match to TRBD2 covers 15 bases. CDR1 is SGHDT and CDR2 is YYEEEE in the germline V gene. Trimming took 4 bases from V and 7 from J; bases not matched to a gene: 5. This CDR3 is 16 amino acids long. The CDR3 spells CASSQGLAGGIGELFF. CDR3 bases: TGTGCCAGCAGCCAAGGACTAGCGGGAGGGATCGGGGAGCTGTTTTTT. Using reference TRBV5-6 and TRBJ2-2 for the parts outside the CDR3, the full variable domain is DAGVTQSPTHLIKTRGQQVTLRCSPKSGHDTVSWYQQALGQGPQFIFQYYEEEERQRGNFPDRFSGHQFPNYSSELNVNALLLGDSALYLCASSQGLAGGIGELFFGEGSRLTVL.

The chain uses TRBV10-3 and TRBJ1-5; no reliable D call. V dropped 0 bases and J dropped 5 bases, with 17 bases sitting between them. Germline loops: CDR1 ENHRY, CDR2 SYGVKD. The CDR3 is made up of 17 amino acids. The CDR3 bases are TGTGCCATCAGTGAGTCTGGGCAAGATGGAAGGCATCAGCCCCAGCATTTT. Encoded protein: CAISESGQDGRHQPQHF.

The V and J genes are TRBV5-1 and TRBJ1-1, with D maybe TRBD1 (6 bases). Germline V CDR1 and CDR2: SGHRS, YFSETQ. Trimming took 2 bases from V and 9 from J, leaving 14 bases between them. This CDR3 contains 13 residues. The CDR3 nucleotides are TGCGCCAGCAGCTTCAACAGGGAGACCCAAGCTTTCTTT. The encoded protein is CASSFNRETQAFF. Full variable domain (rest looked up from reference TRBV5-1 and TRBJ1-1): KAGVTQTPRYLIKTRGQQVTLSCSPISGHRSVSWYQQTPGQGLQFLFEYFSETQRNKGNFPGRFSGRQFSNSRSEMNVSTLELGDSALYLCASSFNRETQAFFGQGTRLTVV.

The rearrangement joins TRBV5-1 to TRBJ2-5; D remains unclear. The CDR3 is made up of 13 amino acids. CDR1 and CDR2 from the germline V gene are SGHRS and YFSETQ. Trimming removed 1 base from V and 2 bases from J, with 6 bases in between. CDR3 residues: CASSLMGQETQYF. The CDR3 DNA is TGCGCCAGCAGCTTGATGGGGCAAGAGACCCAGTACTTC.

This clone was counted a single time. The chain recombines TRBV6-1 with TRBJ1-3; 8 bases line up with TRBD1. Germline V gene sequence: CDR1 MNHNS, CDR2 SASEGT. The CDR3 consists of 14 residues. V dropped 2 bases and J dropped 6; count of bases not matched to a gene: 3. The CDR3 DNA reads as TGTGCCAGCAGTGAAATGGACAGGGAAAACACCATATATTTT. Protein sequence: CASSEMDRENTIYF.

J is TRBJ2-2 and V is TRBV11-3, with D unclear. Germline assignment: CDR1 SGHNT and CDR2 YENEEA. The V end lost 0 bases, the J end lost 7 bases, and 6 bases lay between the germline ends. The length of the CDR3 is 13 residues. The CDR3 region is CASSLDGHGELFF. The CDR3 nucleotides read TGTGCCAGCAGCTTAGACGGTCACGGGGAGCTGTTTTTT. Looking up the rest from reference TRBV11-3 and TRBJ2-2 gives the full variable domain: EAGVVQSPRYKIIEKKQPVAFWCNPISGHNTLYWYLQNLGQGPELLIRYENEEAVDDSQLPKDRFSAERLKGVDSTLKIQPAELGDSAVYLCASSLDGHGELFFGEGSRLTVL.

CDR3 DNA: TGCGCCAGCAGCTTGGAGGTAGGGGGTACCTATGGCTACACCTTC. Amino acid sequence: CASSLEVGGTYGYTF. The rearrangement links TRBV5-1 to TRBJ1-2, with D maybe TRBD1 (6 bases). Looked up from germline, CDR1 is SGHRS and CDR2 is YFSETQ. The CDR3 totals 15 residues. V dropped 0 bases and J dropped 4 bases, with 13 bases sitting between them.

This chain links TRBV5-4 with TRBJ1-6; D is undetermined. Trimming shortened V by 2 bases and J by 0 bases, and 6 bases separated the two germline ends. Germline V gene data show CDR1 as SGHNT and CDR2 as YYREEE (reference sequence). This CDR3 is 15 amino acids long. The CDR3 sequence: CASSFTSSYNSPLHF. The CDR3 region has the DNA TGTGCCAGCAGCTTTACGAGCTCCTATAATTCACCCCTCCACTTT.

This clone appeared once. This sequence joins TRBV5-1 and TRBJ2-7, with TRBD1 matching over 8 bases. J gave up 4 bases and V 0 bases, and 6 bases lay outside the gene matches. CDR1 and CDR2 from the germline V gene are SGHRS and YFSETQ. The CDR3 loop spans 15 amino acids. DNA for the CDR3: TGCGCCAGCAGCTTGGCAACGACAGGGGTTTACGAGCAGTACTTC. This gives the protein CASSLATTGVYEQYF.

The chain combines TRBV5-1 with TRBJ1-6; 8 bases are a match to TRBD1. The germline CDR1 and CDR2 sequences are SGHRS and YFSETQ. V was clipped by 0 bases and J by 4 bases; unmatched bases: 6. The CDR3 consists of 17 residues. CDR3 sequence reads: CASSLGGQALYNSPLHF. The CDR3 region has the DNA TGCGCCAGCAGCTTGGGGGGACAGGCCCTGTATAATTCACCCCTCCACTTT.

This clone was seen just once. The J gene is TRBJ2-6, the V gene TRBV2, with D hard to call. V gave up 3 bases and J gave up 0 bases, with 6 bases separating them. The CDR3 is made up of 15 amino acids. In germline, CDR1 is SNHLY, CDR2 FYNNEI. CDR3 coding DNA: TGTGCCAGCAGTGACGTCGGCTCTGGGGCCAACGTCCTGACTTTC. Protein product: CASSDVGSGANVLTF.

The rearrangement links TRBV4-1 to TRBJ2-1; a possible D gene is TRBD1 (5 bases). Per the germline V gene, CDR1 is MGHRA and CDR2 is YSYEKL. V was trimmed by 0 bases and J by 7 bases, leaving 10 bases between them. The CDR3 runs to 14 residues. The CDR3 loop reads CASSQEQVGNEQFF. The CDR3 DNA reads as TGCGCCAGCAGCCAAGAACAGGTGGGGAATGAGCAGTTCTTC.

This chain links TRBV11-2 with TRBJ1-1, with 9 positions matching TRBD1. The CDR3 is made up of 15 amino acids. Germline V gene data show CDR1 as SGHAT and CDR2 as FQNNGV. With V trimmed by 4 bases and J by 6 bases, 9 bases remained unmatched. CDR3 loop: CASSSPDRGNPEAFF. The CDR3 nucleotides read TGTGCCAGCAGCTCTCCGGACAGGGGTAACCCTGAAGCTTTCTTT.

This chain joins TRBV11-2 and TRBJ2-3; 9 bases align to TRBD1. Trimming removed 2 bases from V and 2 bases from J; junction bases left unmatched: 5. Germline V lookup: CDR1 SGHAT, CDR2 FQNNGV. This CDR3 is 16 amino acids long. CDR3 loop: CASSLQGQGSTDTQYF. As DNA, the CDR3 is TGTGCCAGCAGCTTACAGGGACAGGGTTCCACAGATACGCAGTATTTT.

V and J are TRBV10-3 and TRBJ1-3; D is unresolved. V was clipped by 2 bases and J by 8 bases, with 13 bases between them. Per germline, CDR1 ENHRY and CDR2 SYGVKD. CDR3 size: 14 residues. The chain's CDR3 is CAISEMRWRDTIYF. The CDR3 nucleotides are TGTGCCATCAGTGAGATGAGGTGGAGGGACACCATATATTTT.

V usage is TRBV7-9 and J usage is TRBJ2-4; D remains unclear. The CDR3 runs 13 residues. V lost 5 bases and J lost 5, with 10 bases in between. Looked up from germline, CDR1 is SEHNR and CDR2 is FQNEAQ (reference sequence). The CDR3 here is CASSPTSQNIQYF. DNA of the CDR3: TGTGCCAGCAGCCCAACCTCCCAAAACATTCAGTACTTC. Supplemented by reference TRBV7-9 and TRBJ2-4, the full variable domain reads DTGVSQNPRHKITKRGQNVTFRCDPISEHNRLYWYRQTLGQGPEFLTYFQNEAQLEKSRLLSDRFSAERPKGSFSTLEIQRTEQGDSAMYLCASSPTSQNIQYFGAGTRLSVL.

This clone has just one count. This sequence joins TRBV5-1 and TRBJ2-7; D is possibly TRBD1 (6 bases). V lost 2 bases and J 1 base, leaving 10 bases between the germline ends. From germline, CDR1 is SGHRS and CDR2 YFSETQ. This CDR3 has 14 amino acids. CDR3 region: CASSFTQGSYEQYF. The CDR3 nucleotides are TGCGCCAGCAGCTTCACACAGGGTTCCTACGAGCAGTACTTC.

V and J are TRBV7-9 and TRBJ2-7; TRBD1 is a possible D gene (5 bases). Germline CDR1 and CDR2: SEHNR and FQNEAQ (reference sequence). The CDR3 has 15 residues. Trimming pared 1 base from V and 3 bases from J, leaving 13 bases between. DNA for the CDR3: TGTGCCAGCAGCTTAGTACCCCAGGGTAGCTACGAGCAGTACTTC. It is translated as CASSLVPQGSYEQYF.